This T cell receptor beta chain was found in a study of blood T cells in healthy people across ages. A second PCR of 7 to 11 cycles used a sample-barcoded 5' primer and a J-beta primer mix. Each CDR3 protein is one row after TCRdb ran MiXCR on the 5' RACE reads. This sample has roughly 1.9 million distinct CDR3 sequences, with 30% to 40% found just once. This clonotype was seen a handful of times. Material: blood. The clonotype comes from a human donor in good health.

The CDR3, as DNA: TGTGCCATCAGAGACCGGGACAGAGGACTCACTGAAGCTTTCTTT. Encoded protein: CAIRDRDRGLTEAFF. The V call is TRBV10-3, the J call TRBJ1-1; TRBD1 agrees at 7 bases. Germline CDR1 ENHRY, CDR2 SYGVKD. The CDR3 has 15 residues. Trimming at V came to 6 bases and at J to 4 bases, leaving 11 bases not matched to a gene.